This TCR beta chain derives from a study of T cell changes during pregnancy in multiple sclerosis. Generated by immunoSEQ multiplex PCR, the TCRdb table keeps only in-frame clones and is missing some. Of 70,000 to 95,000 clones listed, approximately 90% were seen once; the top ten hold less than 0.6%. Losses at the gene ends were 1 base for V and 4 bases for J; bases not matched to a gene: 3. The CDR3 totals 16 residues. The V gene's germline CDR1 is SGHVS and CDR2 FNYEAQ. J is TRBJ2-2 and V is TRBV7-6; 10 positions agree with TRBD2. The sequencing here drew on CD4+ T cells from peripheral blood mononuclear cells, taken in the second trimester of pregnancy. This sequence was found in a female donor with multiple sclerosis, enrolled in a pregnancy study. CDR3 region: CASSLGLAGPTGELFF. The CDR3 DNA reads as TGTGCCAGCAGCTTAGGACTAGCGGGCCCCACCGGGGAGCTGTTTTTT.